Given below is one T cell receptor (beta chain) in context. The sample comes from a study of T cell changes during pregnancy in multiple sclerosis. TCRdb keeps only in-frame clones here, not all; method: immunoSEQ multiplex PCR. The sample contains about 38,000 clones, approximately 90% of which appear only once. This TCR was recovered from a female donor with multiple sclerosis, enrolled in a pregnancy study. The specimen was CD4+ T cells from peripheral blood mononuclear cells, collected before pregnancy.

CDR3 DNA: TGTGCCAGCAGTTACCCCGGGATCAACTATGGCTACACCTTC. Protein sequence: CASSYPGINYGYTF. V gene TRBV6-6 combines with J gene TRBJ1-2; D remains ambiguous. Trimming pared 2 bases from V and 2 bases from J, leaving 9 bases between. Looked up from germline, CDR1 is MNHNY and CDR2 is SVGAGI (reference sequence). The CDR3 sequence is 14 residues long.